These T cell receptor beta chains were read from a single sample in a study of blood T cell repertoires in COVID-19. The data were produced by immunoSEQ multiplex PCR, yet TCRdb's version contains in-frame clones alone and is incomplete. The sample includes approximately 390,000 clones, approximately 90% of them seen just once. The sample was PBMCs or T cells enriched from blood (not recorded which). Every receptor here comes from a woman in her forties or fifties who had recovered from COVID-19. CDR3s include the opening cysteine and the closing phenylalanine or tryptophan. A D gene is named only where the DNA matches it firmly. Clone size is shown for a subset of rows, as once, few, many or a class of expanded clone.

j_gene,abundance,v_gene,d_gene,CDR3aa,CDR3nt
TRBJ1-1,NA,TRBV5-1,NA,CASSLGTTNTEAFF,TGCGCCAGCAGCTTGGGGACAACGAACACTGAAGCTTTCTTT
TRBJ1-2,NA,TRBV7-9,NA,CASSGGGYGYTF,TGTGCCAGCAGCGGAGGTGGATATGGCTACACCTTC
TRBJ1-6,few,TRBV7-9,NA,CASSLASGEGVSPLHF,TGTGCCAGCAGCTTAGCATCAGGGGAAGGAGTATCACCCCTCCACTTT
TRBJ2-7,NA,TRBV7-9,NA,CASSSGTGTTYYEQYF,TGTGCCAGCAGTTCTGGAACCGGGACAACATACTACGAGCAGTACTTC
TRBJ1-4,NA,TRBV20-1,NA,CSARNGEKLFF,TGCAGTGCTAGAAACGGGGAAAAACTGTTTTTT
TRBJ1-2,NA,TRBV28,NA,CASSLMAGAGGYTF,TGTGCCAGCAGTTTAATGGCGGGGGCTGGTGGCTACACCTTC
TRBJ1-5,NA,TRBV3-1/TRBV3-2,NA,CASSQVAGVNQPQHF,TGTGCCAGCAGCCAAGTAGCAGGGGTCAATCAGCCCCAGCATTTT
TRBJ1-5,NA,TRBV7-2,NA,CASSIETGWSSQHF,TGTGCCAGCAGCATAGAGACAGGATGGTCATCCCAGCATTTT
TRBJ2-2,NA,TRBV2,TRBD1,CASNNPPGQGLYGELFF,TGTGCCAGCAACAATCCTCCGGGACAGGGACTCTACGGGGAGCTGTTTTTT
TRBJ1-1,NA,TRBV28,TRBD1,CASSLDRGYTEAFF,TGTGCCAGCAGTTTGGACAGGGGGTACACTGAAGCTTTCTTT
TRBJ1-2,NA,TRBV6-5,NA,CASSYSNLGAEGYTF,TGTGCCAGCAGTTACTCGAATCTGGGGGCGGAGGGCTACACCTTC
TRBJ2-3,NA,TRBV7-8,NA,CASSLSEDSQTDTQYF,TGTGCCAGCAGCTTATCGGAAGACTCTCAGACAGATACGCAGTATTTT
TRBJ1-6,NA,TRBV7-9,NA,CASSLATDYNSPLHF,TGTGCCAGCAGCTTGGCGACAGACTATAATTCACCCCTCCACTTT
TRBJ2-3,NA,TRBV28,TRBD2,CASSFSLAGPPGTDTQYF,TGTGCCAGCAGTTTTAGCCTAGCGGGGCCACCCGGCACAGATACGCAGTATTTT
TRBJ2-7,NA,TRBV7-9,NA,CASSFDSGTSGQYF,TGTGCCAGCAGCTTCGACTCCGGGACAAGTGGGCAGTACTTC
TRBJ2-5,NA,TRBV10-3,NA,CAISPDKKQETQYF,TGTGCCATCAGTCCAGATAAAAAACAAGAGACCCAGTACTTC